Listed below are T cell receptor beta chains from one sample, sequenced in a study of shared T cell receptors in the human thymus. Sequenced by immunoSEQ multiplex PCR; TCRdb stores in-frame clones only, minus some. The sample lists more than 550,000 clones, approximately 87% occurring once. The same data also contributed to another study, on human thymus T cells.

Input material: thymocytes. These receptor sequences come from a boy less than two years old with a congenital heart defect. Both conserved end residues are part of each CDR3. A D gene is named only where the DNA matches it firmly. Rows give clone size only sometimes, using once, few, many, or a class for an expanded clone.

D: .
V: TRBV5-1
J: TRBJ1-5
size: .
DNA: TGCGCCAGCAGCAAGGACAGTAGCAATCAGCCCCAGCATTTT
CDR3: CASSKDSSNQPQHF

D: .
V: TRBV27
J: TRBJ1-2
size: once
DNA: TGTGCCAGCAGTTTGAATAGACACAGGGCCCATGGCTACACCTTC
CDR3: CASSLNRHRAHGYTF

D: .
V: TRBV7-9
J: TRBJ1-1
size: .
DNA: TGTGCCAGCAGCTTAGGCCAGCGAGACACTGAAGCTTTCTTT
CDR3: CASSLGQRDTEAFF

D: TRBD2
V: TRBV30
J: TRBJ2-2
size: .
DNA: TGTGCCTGGAGGCGGGAGATCGGAACCGGGGAGCTGTTTTTT
CDR3: CAWRREIGTGELFF

D: .
V: TRBV11-2
J: TRBJ2-5
size: .
DNA: TGTGCCAGCAGCTTAGTAAGGCAGCCAGGGGAGACCCAGTACTTC
CDR3: CASSLVRQPGETQYF

D: TRBD1
V: TRBV27
J: TRBJ1-2
size: .
DNA: TGTGCCAGCAGGCACCGCAGGGGGCGTGAAAACTATGGCTACACCTTC
CDR3: CASRHRRGRENYGYTF

D: TRBD2
V: TRBV6-5
J: TRBJ2-3
size: few
DNA: TGTGCCAGCAGACGGGGGGGCACAGATACGCAGTATTTT
CDR3: CASRRGGTDTQYF

D: TRBD1
V: TRBV5-1
J: TRBJ1-3
size: .
DNA: TGCGCCAGCAGCTTGCCAGCCGGGACAGGGGGCCAGGCCTCTGGAAACACCATATATTTT
CDR3: CASSLPAGTGGQASGNTIYF

D: .
V: TRBV19
J: TRBJ1-1
size: .
DNA: TGTGCCAGTAGTAACGTAGGAGGCACTGAAGCTTTCTTT
CDR3: CASSNVGGTEAFF

D: .
V: TRBV5-4
J: TRBJ2-5
size: .
DNA: TGTGCCAGCAGCTTTGCCAGTAGTGTCCCGGTTGTGCAGGGGACCCAGTACTTC
CDR3: CASSFASSVPVVQGTQYF

D: .
V: TRBV6-5
J: TRBJ2-7
size: .
DNA: TGTGCCAGCAATCGTCGGGACTCCGCTTTGGACGAGCAGTACTTC
CDR3: CASNRRDSALDEQYF

D: .
V: TRBV7-9
J: TRBJ1-2
size: .
DNA: TGTGCCAGCAGCCCTCATGGCTACACCTTC
CDR3: CASSPHGYTF

D: .
V: TRBV4-3
J: TRBJ2-1
size: .
DNA: TGCGCCAGCAGCCCGATAGGGCCGCGGGGCTACAATAATGAGCAGTTCTTC
CDR3: CASSPIGPRGYNNEQFF

D: .
V: TRBV2
J: TRBJ2-3
size: .
DNA: TGTGCCAGCAGTTTAGAGCTAGCGTCTAGCACAGATACGCAGTATTTT
CDR3: CASSLELASSTDTQYF

D: TRBD2
V: TRBV5-1
J: TRBJ2-7
size: .
DNA: TGCGCCAGCAGAGGGGGACTAGCGGGGCGATTCTACGAGCAGTACTTC
CDR3: CASRGGLAGRFYEQYF

D: .
V: TRBV7-9
J: TRBJ1-6
size: .
DNA: TGTGCCAGCAGCTCCCGACAGTTCCCGAACTATAATTCACCCCTCCACTTT
CDR3: CASSSRQFPNYNSPLHF

D: TRBD1
V: TRBV14
J: TRBJ2-6
size: .
DNA: TGTGCCAGCAGCCAAGACAGTGATGGACAGGGTCCTTCTGGGGCCAACGTCCTGACTTTC
CDR3: CASSQDSDGQGPSGANVLTF

D: .
V: TRBV27
J: TRBJ2-7
size: once
DNA: TGTGCCAGCAGCGTACGAGGGAAAAGCTCCTACGAGCAGTACTTC
CDR3: CASSVRGKSSYEQYF

D: .
V: TRBV27
J: TRBJ1-5
size: .
DNA: TGTGCCAGCAGGCACACAGGGCTTTATAGCAATCAGCCCCAGCATTTT
CDR3: CASRHTGLYSNQPQHF

D: .
V: TRBV6-1
J: TRBJ2-7
size: .
DNA: TGTGCCACGGACAGTTCCTACGAGCAGTACTTC
CDR3: CATDSSYEQYF

D: .
V: TRBV19
J: TRBJ2-7
size: once
DNA: TGTGCCAGTAGTATTTCTCAGGGGTCCTACGAGCAGTACTTC
CDR3: CASSISQGSYEQYF

D: .
V: TRBV30
J: TRBJ2-7
size: .
DNA: TGTGCCTGGAGGGGCAAGCTCTACGAGCAGTACTTC
CDR3: CAWRGKLYEQYF

D: TRBD1
V: TRBV27
J: TRBJ2-7
size: .
DNA: TGTGCCAGCAGTCGGACAGGAGGATTTTCCCCGTCTTCCTACGAGCAGTACTTC
CDR3: CASSRTGGFSPSSYEQYF

D: TRBD1
V: TRBV5-1
J: TRBJ1-1
size: once
DNA: TGCGCCAGCAGGGTCGGGCAGGGGGTCACTGAAGCTTTCTTT
CDR3: CASRVGQGVTEAFF

D: TRBD2
V: TRBV11-2
J: TRBJ2-5
size: .
DNA: TGTGCCAGCAGCTTAGATCTTGGACTAGCCCTGAAGCAGACCCAGTACTTC
CDR3: CASSLDLGLALKQTQYF

D: TRBD2
V: TRBV4-3
J: TRBJ2-1
size: .
DNA: TGCGCCAGCCAAAAGCGGGATGGCCCCTACAATGAGCAGTTCTTC
CDR3: CASQKRDGPYNEQFF

D: .
V: TRBV19
J: TRBJ1-2
size: .
DNA: TGTGCCAGTAGACGACTTAACTATGGCTACACCTTC
CDR3: CASRRLNYGYTF

D: .
V: TRBV9
J: TRBJ2-7
size: .
DNA: TGTGCCAGCAGCGTAGTTGAGGTGGTAGCGATCCACGAGCAGTACTTC
CDR3: CASSVVEVVAIHEQYF

D: .
V: TRBV28
J: TRBJ2-4
size: .
DNA: TGTGCCAGCACCCCGGGTCCAACCTTTTATCCCCTAGCCAAAAACATTCAGTACTTC
CDR3: CASTPGPTFYPLAKNIQYF

D: TRBD1
V: TRBV7-9
J: TRBJ2-4
size: .
DNA: TGTGCCAGCAGCTCATGGGTGGACAGGGCGGACATTCAGTACTTC
CDR3: CASSSWVDRADIQYF

D: TRBD1
V: TRBV7-2
J: TRBJ1-1
size: .
DNA: TGTGCCAGCAGCTGGGACAGGGCCTCGAAAACTGAAGCTTTCTTT
CDR3: CASSWDRASKTEAFF

D: .
V: TRBV4-1
J: TRBJ2-3
size: few
DNA: TGCGCCAGCAGCCAAGAGGGTAAGGAGATCTCCACAGATACGCAGTATTTT
CDR3: CASSQEGKEISTDTQYF

D: .
V: TRBV21-1
J: TRBJ1-1
size: .
DNA: TGTGCCAGCAGCAAAGGGGTGCCGGGGATCACTGAAGCTTTCTTT
CDR3: CASSKGVPGITEAFF

D: .
V: TRBV28
J: TRBJ1-2
size: .
DNA: TGTGCCAGCAGTTTACCCGGGTATGGCTACACCTTC
CDR3: CASSLPGYGYTF

D: TRBD1
V: TRBV28
J: TRBJ2-7
size: .
DNA: TGTGCCAGCAGTTTTGAGACTGGACAGGGTGGTGGCTACGAGCAGTACTTC
CDR3: CASSFETGQGGGYEQYF

D: .
V: TRBV7-9
J: TRBJ1-2
size: .
DNA: TGTGCCAGCAGCACTAATGGCTACACCTTC
CDR3: CASSTNGYTF

D: TRBD1
V: TRBV18
J: TRBJ1-2
size: .
DNA: TGTGCCAGCTCACCAACAGGGGTCTATGGCTACACCTTC
CDR3: CASSPTGVYGYTF

D: .
V: TRBV9
J: TRBJ2-7
size: .
DNA: TGTGCCAGCAGCGTAGCAGGCAGTACCCTTCACCTTAACGAGCAGTACTTC
CDR3: CASSVAGSTLHLNEQYF

D: TRBD1
V: TRBV19
J: TRBJ2-7
size: .
DNA: TGTGCCAGTAGTAGGGACAGGGGCCCCTACGAGCAGTACTTC
CDR3: CASSRDRGPYEQYF

D: .
V: TRBV9
J: TRBJ2-2
size: .
DNA: TGTGCCAGCAGCGTTATAGCTAGAGAAGACACCGGGGAGCTGTTTTTT
CDR3: CASSVIAREDTGELFF

D: .
V: TRBV11-2
J: TRBJ1-4
size: once
DNA: TGTGCCAGCACCCGAGGAGTGACAGGATTTAATGAAAAACTGTTTTTT
CDR3: CASTRGVTGFNEKLFF

D: .
V: TRBV7-6
J: TRBJ2-3
size: .
DNA: TGTGCCAGCAGCTTATCCAGGTCCATAGGCAATACGCAGTATTTT
CDR3: CASSLSRSIGNTQYF

D: TRBD1
V: TRBV4-1
J: TRBJ1-2
size: .
DNA: TGCGCCAGCAGCCAAGAGAGGCAGGGGGCGAATGGCTACACCTTC
CDR3: CASSQERQGANGYTF

D: .
V: TRBV5-5
J: TRBJ1-1
size: once
DNA: TGTGCCAGCAGCTTGGCCTACCGGGTGTTCGCTGAAGCTTTCTTT
CDR3: CASSLAYRVFAEAFF